The rows below give T cell receptor beta chains drawn from one sample of a study of OX40 agonist ivuxolimab in advanced cancers. Sequenced by immunoSEQ multiplex PCR; TCRdb stores in-frame clones only, minus some. The sample records about 70,000 clones, approximately 80% being singletons. This material consisted of CD4+ or CD8+ T cells sorted from blood, taken in a trial of the OX40 agonist ivuxolimab. The receptors derive from an adult with an advanced solid tumor such as melanoma, head and neck, liver or kidney cancer. The CDR3 runs from the conserved cysteine through the conserved F or W. The D gene is left open where the match is weak. Part of the rows lack a size; the others show once, few, many or a class for expanded clones.

d_gene	v_gene	j_gene	abundance	CDR3aa	CDR3nt
TRBD2	TRBV7-8	TRBJ2-7	-	CASSFTSGSNYEQYF	TGTGCCAGCAGCTTTACTAGCGGGAGCAACTACGAGCAGTACTTC
TRBD2	TRBV15	TRBJ2-1	-	CATSASGKNEQFF	TGTGCCACCTCGGCTAGCGGGAAAAATGAGCAGTTCTTC
TRBD1	TRBV7-8	TRBJ1-6	-	CASSAQGQSTDSPLHF	TGTGCCAGCAGCGCCCAGGGACAGTCTACCGATTCACCCCTCCACTTT
-	TRBV5-6	TRBJ2-3	-	CASSGGYTDTQYF	TGTGCCAGCAGCGGGGGATACACAGATACGCAGTATTTT
-	TRBV27	TRBJ2-7	once	CASSLYFAGLYEQYF	TGTGCCAGCAGTCTCTATTTCGCGGGACTCTACGAGCAGTACTTC
-	TRBV4-3	TRBJ2-7	-	CASSQELPSYEQYF	TGCGCCAGCAGCCAAGAACTGCCCTCCTACGAGCAGTACTTC
TRBD1	TRBV7-8	TRBJ2-2	-	CASSFWPGQGGTSTGELFF	TGTGCCAGCAGCTTCTGGCCGGGACAGGGGGGTACGAGCACCGGGGAGCTGTTTTTT
-	TRBV5-1	TRBJ2-5	-	CASSLGQGAETQYF	TGCGCCAGCAGCTTGGGTCAGGGCGCAGAGACCCAGTACTTC
-	TRBV7-2	TRBJ2-1	once	CASSLVTGQGIYNEQFF	TGTGCCAGCAGCTTAGTTACCGGGCAGGGGATCTACAATGAGCAGTTCTTC
-	TRBV19	TRBJ1-5	-	CASSIKERGWDTTRPQHF	TGTGCCAGTAGTATAAAGGAGAGGGGATGGGACACCACTCGCCCCCAGCATTTT
-	TRBV28	TRBJ2-7	-	CASSSDRRREHEQYF	TGTGCCAGCAGTAGTGACAGGCGTCGAGAGCACGAGCAGTACTTC
TRBD1	TRBV19	TRBJ1-5	-	CASALDRDLNQPQHF	TGTGCCAGTGCTCTTGACAGGGATCTCAATCAGCCCCAGCATTTT
-	TRBV28	TRBJ1-3	-	CASSSWTVSGNTIYF	TGTGCCAGCAGTTCCTGGACAGTCTCTGGAAACACCATATATTTT
-	TRBV2	TRBJ1-1	once	CASTVPECAFF	TGTGCCAGCACCGTCCCTGAGTGCGCTTTCTTT
TRBD2	TRBV5-1	TRBJ2-1	-	CASSPRDATSGRRDEQFF	TGCGCCAGCAGCCCCCGGGATGCAACTAGCGGGAGGAGGGATGAGCAGTTCTTC
TRBD1	TRBV5-1	TRBJ1-6	-	CASSLGNPPGGWNSPLHF	TGCGCCAGCAGCTTGGGGAATCCCCCAGGGGGCTGGAATTCACCCCTCCACTTT
-	TRBV28	TRBJ1-4	-	CASSRPLGGGKEKLFF	TGTGCCAGCAGTCGACCGCTAGGAGGGGGGAAGGAAAAACTGTTTTTT
-	TRBV30	TRBJ1-2	-	CAWSPSLDYGYTF	TGTGCCTGGAGTCCGAGTCTGGACTATGGCTACACCTTC
-	TRBV5-1	TRBJ2-7	-	CASRQGASRAEQYF	TGCGCCAGCAGACAGGGAGCATCTAGAGCCGAGCAGTACTTC
-	TRBV6-1	TRBJ2-3	once	CASSVGRPVGAADTQYF	TGTGCCAGCAGTGTGGGGCGACCGGTCGGGGCTGCAGATACGCAGTATTTT